This TCR beta chain was captured by sequencing in a study of shared T cell receptors in the human thymus. Assay used: immunoSEQ multiplex PCR; TCRdb lists only in-frame clones, some missing. The profile shows 550,000 to 800,000 clones, 70% to 90% of them singletons. This CDR3 has 12 amino acids. Germline loops: CDR1 LGHNA, CDR2 YSLEER. V gave up 1 base and J gave up 8 bases, with 6 bases separating them. The same sample was also studied in work on human thymus T cells. That work contributes: Resections obtained during corrective heart surgery supplied the thymus tissue. Thymic repertoires overlap heavily among unrelated individuals, related research has reported.

The chain employs TRBV4-3 and TRBJ2-1; D call uncertain. The sequenced sample consisted of thymocytes. The TCR sequence derives from a girl under three years old with a congenital heart defect. The CDR3 spells CASSQAPDEQFF. DNA of the CDR3: TGCGCCAGCAGCCAAGCCCCGGATGAGCAGTTCTTC.